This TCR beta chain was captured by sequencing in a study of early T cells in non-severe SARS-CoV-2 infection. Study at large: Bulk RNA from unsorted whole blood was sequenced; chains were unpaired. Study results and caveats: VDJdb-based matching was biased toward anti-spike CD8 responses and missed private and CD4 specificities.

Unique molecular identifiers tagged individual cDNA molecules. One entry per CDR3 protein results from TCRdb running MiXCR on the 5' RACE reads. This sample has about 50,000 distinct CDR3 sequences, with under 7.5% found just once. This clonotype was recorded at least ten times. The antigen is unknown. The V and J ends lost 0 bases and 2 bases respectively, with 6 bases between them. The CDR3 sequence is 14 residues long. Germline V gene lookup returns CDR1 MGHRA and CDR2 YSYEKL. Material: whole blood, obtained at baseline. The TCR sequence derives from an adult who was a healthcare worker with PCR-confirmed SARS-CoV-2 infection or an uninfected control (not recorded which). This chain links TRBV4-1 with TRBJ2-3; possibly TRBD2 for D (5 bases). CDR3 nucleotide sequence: TGCGCCAGCAGCCAAGAGGACTCCACAGATACGCAGTATTTT. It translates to CASSQEDSTDTQYF.